Presented here are 31 T cell receptor beta chains from one specimen sequenced in a study of blood T cell repertoires in COVID-19. This table comes from immunoSEQ multiplex PCR, and its TCRdb copy is limited to in-frame clones, with some not included. The table lists approximately 390,000 clones, roughly 87% of them singletons. Sequenced material: PBMCs or T cells enriched from blood (not recorded which). The source of these receptors is a middle-aged woman with acute COVID-19.

The chain recombines TRBV6-5 with TRBJ1-4, with D maybe TRBD1 (6 bases). Per germline, CDR1 MNHEY and CDR2 SVGAGI. V was clipped by 0 bases and J by 3 bases, with 11 bases between them. This CDR3 has 16 residues. The CDR3 DNA reads TGTGCCAGCAGTTACTCAATTCAGGGGCCTAATGAAAAACTGTTTTTT. Translating gives CASSYSIQGPNEKLFF.

The V call is TRBV2, the J call TRBJ1-1, with a tentative D call TRBD1 (5 bases). Trimming took 1 base from V and 10 from J, leaving 22 bases between them. Germline V gene lookup returns CDR1 SNHLY and CDR2 FYNNEI. The CDR3 is 16 residues long. The DNA of the CDR3 is TGTGCCAGCAGTGAAGTGGTTATGGGGGGACGGGTGCTAGCTTTCTTT. It codes for CASSEVVMGGRVLAFF. Looking up the rest from reference TRBV2 and TRBJ1-1 gives the full variable domain: EPEVTQTPSHQVTQMGQEVILRCVPISNHLYFYWYRQILGQKVEFLVSFYNNEISEKSEIFDDQFSVERPDGSNFTLKIRSTKLEDSAMYFCASSEVVMGGRVLAFFGQGTRLTVV.

The chain couples TRBV10-3 to TRBJ2-6; no clear D. The germline gives CDR1 ENHRY, CDR2 SYGVKD. The CDR3 extends over 15 amino acids. Trimming shortened V by 3 bases and J by 0 bases, and 6 bases separated the two germline ends. Written as DNA, the CDR3 is TGTGCCATCAGTGATTCCCTCTCTGGGGCCAACGTCCTGACTTTC. Amino acid sequence: CAISDSLSGANVLTF.

The V gene is TRBV19, the J gene TRBJ2-6; D might be TRBD1 (5 bases). V lost 4 bases and J lost 2, with 9 bases in between. CDR1 and CDR2 (germline): LNHDA, SQIVND (reference sequence). The length of the CDR3 is 15 residues. This CDR3 reads CASSNQGTGANVLTF. The CDR3 region has the DNA TGTGCCAGTAGTAACCAGGGTACTGGGGCCAACGTCCTGACTTTC.

The chain recombines TRBV27 with TRBJ2-1, with D perhaps TRBD1 (5 bases). CDR3 size: 17 residues. The germline gives CDR1 MNHEY, CDR2 SMNVEV (reference sequence). Between the trimmed V and J ends, which lost 0 bases and 2 bases, there was a span of 14 bases. CDR3 sequence (DNA): TGTGCCAGCAGTTTATCGTACTGGTGGGGCACCTACAATGAGCAGTTCTTC. This sequence encodes CASSLSYWWGTYNEQFF.

The chain has TRBV5-6 and TRBJ2-7, with D hard to call. Per germline, CDR1 SGHDT and CDR2 YYEEEE. Deletions cut 0 bases from V and 2 bases from J, with 9 bases between. This CDR3 is 14 amino acids long. The CDR3 DNA is TGTGCCAGCAGCTTGGCCGGCGGAACCTACGAGCAGTACTTC. It is translated as CASSLAGGTYEQYF.

V and J are TRBV2 and TRBJ2-7; D remains ambiguous. V lost 2 bases and J 1 base, leaving 9 bases between the germline ends. This CDR3 is built from 14 residues. CDR1 is SNHLY, CDR2 FYNNEI, per germline. The CDR3 DNA is TGTGCCAGCAGTGAATGGCAAAATTCCTACGAGCAGTACTTC. It yields the protein CASSEWQNSYEQYF.

The V and J genes are TRBV5-1 and TRBJ1-6; D gene unclear. Germline CDR1 and CDR2: SGHRS and YFSETQ. The CDR3 extends over 16 amino acids. Trimming took 3 bases from V and 2 from J, leaving 12 bases between them. CDR3 in DNA: TGCGCCAGCAGCTCGAGCGGTAGCCCCTATAATTCACCCCTCCACTTT. It is translated as CASSSSGSPYNSPLHF.

This sequence joins TRBV4-1 and TRBJ1-1; D is perhaps TRBD1 (6 bases). The V gene's germline CDR1 is MGHRA and CDR2 YSYEKL. The ends were cut back, 4 bases at V and 4 bases at J, with 7 bases in the middle. The CDR3 contains 12 residues. The CDR3 DNA is TGCGCCAGCAGCCTACAGGGCACTGAAGCTTTCTTT. Its protein is CASSLQGTEAFF.

As for this clone: This specimen includes other DNA sequences encoding the same CDR3. This CDR3 reads CASSLRGNYGYTF. The DNA for the CDR3 is TGTGCCAGCAGTTTACGAGGGAACTATGGCTACACCTTC. This chain uses TRBV12-3 or TRBV12-4 with TRBJ1-2; no definite D call. The CDR3 extends over 13 amino acids. Deletions cut 2 bases from V and 2 bases from J, with 6 bases between.

CDR3 residues: CASRDRAASGNTIYF. CDR3 bases: TGTGCCAGTAGGGACAGGGCCGCCTCTGGAAACACCATATATTTT. The chain is built from TRBV19 and TRBJ1-3; 8 bases align to TRBD1. Per germline, CDR1 LNHDA and CDR2 SQIVND (reference sequence). This CDR3 contains 15 residues. The junction had 4 bases not matched to a gene; V was cut back by 6 bases and J by 0 bases.

The V and J genes are TRBV9 and TRBJ2-5; TRBD1 matches at 9 bases. The CDR3 consists of 16 residues. Trimming took 2 bases from V and 4 from J; bases not matched to a gene: 9. From germline, CDR1 is SGDLS and CDR2 YYNGEE. The CDR3 coding sequence is TGTGCCAGCAGCGTCGGGACAGGGTGGGGAATAGAGACCCAGTACTTC. Translating it yields CASSVGTGWGIETQYF.

The table lists this clone with a count of one. This rearrangement joins TRBV9 to TRBJ2-2; 9 positions match TRBD2. Per germline, CDR1 SGDLS and CDR2 YYNGEE. The CDR3 spans 15 residues. V lost 0 bases to trimming and J lost 7 bases; unmatched junction nucleotides: 4. The CDR3 coding sequence is TGTGCCAGCAGCGTAGGCGGGGGGGCCCTCGGGGAGCTGTTTTTT. Its protein is CASSVGGGALGELFF.

The chain joins TRBV30 to TRBJ2-1; TRBD2 agrees at 12 bases. Germline V lookup: CDR1 GTSNPN, CDR2 SVGIG (reference sequence). J was trimmed by 5 bases and V by 2 bases; bases with no gene match: 7. The CDR3 runs 16 residues. The CDR3: CAWSPSGGVPHNEQFF. CDR3 bases: TGTGCCTGGAGTCCTAGCGGGGGGGTCCCACACAATGAGCAGTTCTTC.

The V call is TRBV29-1, the J call TRBJ1-3; D is unresolved. The CDR3 loop spans 13 amino acids. CDR1 and CDR2 from the germline V gene are SQVTM and ANQGSEA. Trimming removed 3 bases from V and 2 bases from J, with 8 bases in between. The CDR3 coding sequence is TGCAGCGTTGAGGCCCAAACTGGAAACACCATATATTTT. It codes for CSVEAQTGNTIYF.

The rearrangement joins TRBV6-6 to TRBJ1-5, with 8 bases that match TRBD1. Germline trimming cut 10 bases from V and 7 bases from J; bases unmatched to any gene: 6. In germline, CDR1 is MNHNY, CDR2 SVGAGI (reference sequence). This CDR3 has 12 amino acids. The CDR3 DNA reads TGTGCCACCACAGGGGGATACCAGCCCCAGCATTTT. Protein sequence: CATTGGYQPQHF.

This chain uses TRBV29-1 with TRBJ2-1, with a tentative D call TRBD2 (6 bases). The CDR3 loop spans 13 amino acids. CDR1 SQVTM and CDR2 ANQGSEA come from the germline V gene. Trimming removed 4 bases from V and 5 bases from J, with 12 bases in between. CDR3 bases: TGCAGCGTTGTTAAGCGGGCGAACAATGAGCAGTTCTTC. Protein: CSVVKRANNEQFF.

The count of this clone is one. V gene TRBV7-2 combines with J gene TRBJ1-2; 11 bases map to TRBD1. Losses at the gene ends were 4 bases for V and 6 bases for J; bases not matched to a gene: 7. Germline CDR1 and CDR2: SGHTA and FQGNSA. The CDR3 is 15 amino acids. CDR3 DNA sequence: TGTGCCAGCAGCTATGGGACAGGGGGATTGGATGGCTACACCTTC. This translates into CASSYGTGGLDGYTF. Full variable domain (outside the CDR3, taken from reference TRBV7-2 and TRBJ1-2): GAGVSQSPSNKVTEKGKDVELRCDPISGHTALYWYRQSLGQGLEFLIYFQGNSAPDKSGLPSDRFSAERTGGSVSTLTIQRTQQEDSAVYLCASSYGTGGLDGYTFGSGTRLTVV.

The CDR3, as DNA: TGTGCCAGCAGAACCGGGACAGTGGGCGAGCAGTACTTC. It translates to CASRTGTVGEQYF. J is TRBJ2-7 and V is TRBV7-8; the match to TRBD1 covers 7 bases. J was trimmed by 6 bases and V by 6 bases; bases with no gene match: 8. This CDR3 is 13 amino acids long. Looked up from germline, CDR1 is SGHVS and CDR2 is FQNEAQ.

The chain is built from TRBV15 and TRBJ2-6; 8 positions agree with TRBD1. The J segment lost 2 bases and the V segment lost 3 bases, leaving 3 bases of the junction unmatched. The germline CDR1 and CDR2 sequences are LNHNV and YYDKDF (reference sequence). CDR3 length equals 16 residues. CDR3 amino acids: CATSRNRGAGANVLTF. CDR3 sequence (DNA): TGTGCCACCAGCAGGAACAGGGGGGCTGGGGCCAACGTCCTGACTTTC.

The gene calls are TRBV29-1 and TRBJ2-3; perhaps TRBD2 as D (5 bases). This CDR3 spans 14 amino acids. Germline lookup yields CDR1 SQVTM and CDR2 ANQGSEA. The V and J ends lost 6 bases and 4 bases respectively, with 17 bases between them. CDR3 in amino acids: CSVLRTSGSDTQYF. The DNA of the CDR3 is TGCAGCGTCCTGAGGACCAGCGGATCAGATACGCAGTATTTT.

The chain employs TRBV5-1 and TRBJ1-4; a possible D gene is TRBD1 (5 bases). V lost 4 bases and J 3 bases, leaving 16 bases between the germline ends. Germline CDR1 and CDR2: SGHRS and YFSETQ. CDR3 length equals 16 residues. This CDR3 is CASSPDYRGANEKLFF. The CDR3 DNA reads as TGCGCCAGCAGCCCGGACTATCGGGGGGCTAATGAAAAACTGTTTTTT.

This chain joins TRBV12-3 or TRBV12-4 and TRBJ1-1; tentative D call: TRBD1 (5 bases). This CDR3 contains 12 residues. V lost 5 bases to trimming and J lost 7 bases, with 11 bases between them. CDR3 sequence reads: CASSAAGLEAFF. CDR3 DNA: TGTGCCAGCAGTGCTGCAGGGCTTGAAGCTTTCTTT.

The rearrangement joins TRBV18 to TRBJ2-1; unclear D gene. Germline lookup yields CDR1 KGHSH and CDR2 LQKENI. CDR3 size: 16 residues. Trimming removed 2 bases at V and 0 bases at J, with 11 bases between. The CDR3 DNA sequence: TGTGCCAGCTCACCAACTCGCGAATCCTCCTACAATGAGCAGTTCTTC. This translates into CASSPTRESSYNEQFF. Using reference TRBV18 and TRBJ2-1 for the parts outside the CDR3, the full variable domain is NAGVMQNPRHLVRRRGQEARLRCSPMKGHSHVYWYRQLPEEGLKFMVYLQKENIIDESGMPKERFSAEFPKEGPSILRIQQVVRGDSAAYFCASSPTRESSYNEQFFGPGTRLTVL.

This rearrangement joins TRBV9 to TRBJ2-7; 8 bases line up with TRBD2. Germline CDR1 SGDLS, CDR2 YYNGEE. Germline trimming cut 4 bases from V and 4 bases from J; bases unmatched to any gene: 7. CDR3 length: 14 residues. CDR3 in amino acids: CASSPVAGPYEQYF. The DNA for the CDR3 is TGTGCCAGCAGCCCAGTAGCGGGGCCATACGAGCAGTACTTC. The full variable domain, with the rest looked up from reference TRBV9 and TRBJ2-7, is DSGVTQTPKHLITATGQRVTLRCSPRSGDLSVYWYQQSLDQGLQFLIQYYNGEERAKGNILERFSAQQFPDLHSELNLSSLELGDSALYFCASSPVAGPYEQYFGPGTRLTVT.

The V gene is TRBV19, the J gene TRBJ1-5; 10 bases map to TRBD1. The germline gives CDR1 LNHDA, CDR2 SQIVND (reference sequence). This CDR3 is built from 16 residues. V gave up 2 bases and J gave up 7 bases; unmatched junction bases: 8. This chain's CDR3 is CASSIRTGGVGQPQHF. In DNA form, the CDR3 reads TGTGCCAGTAGTATACGGACAGGGGGGGTAGGACAGCCCCAGCATTTT.

The rearrangement links TRBV2 to TRBJ1-1; D is uncertain. This CDR3 contains 14 residues. Germline CDR1 SNHLY, CDR2 FYNNEI. The V end was cut by 10 bases, the J end by 6 bases, with 21 bases between. CDR3 region: CATQGSHINPEAFF. In nucleotides, the CDR3 is TGTGCCACGCAAGGGAGTCATATTAATCCTGAAGCTTTCTTT.

This clone showed up just a few times. The J gene is TRBJ1-2, the V gene TRBV25-1; D perhaps matches TRBD1 (6 bases). CDR1 is MGHDK and CDR2 is SYGVNS in the germline V gene. The V end was cut by 6 bases, the J end by 10 bases, with 12 bases between. The CDR3 extends over 11 amino acids. CDR3 coding DNA: TGTGCCAGCAGCGAGGGGGTCTCCTACACCTTC. Translated, it gives CASSEGVSYTF.

V is TRBV2 and J is TRBJ1-1; perhaps TRBD1 as D (6 bases). Germline lookup yields CDR1 SNHLY and CDR2 FYNNEI. The CDR3 extends over 14 amino acids. The germline V and J ends were trimmed by 7 bases and 1 base, with 13 bases remaining between them. CDR3 sequence: CASNVDRGNTEAFF. The CDR3 region has the DNA TGTGCCAGCAACGTGGACAGAGGGAACACTGAAGCTTTCTTT.

The genes are TRBV9 and TRBJ2-5, with 12 nucleotides matching TRBD1. The V and J ends lost 3 bases and 4 bases, in that order; junction bases with no gene match: 1. CDR3 size: 14 residues. Per germline, CDR1 SGDLS and CDR2 YYNGEE. The CDR3 spells CASSAGQGAETQYF. The CDR3 nucleotides read TGTGCCAGCAGCGCGGGACAGGGGGCAGAGACCCAGTACTTC.

The genes are TRBV5-4 and TRBJ2-3; no clear D gene. V was pared by 1 base and J by 0 bases, with 12 bases between. Germline-derived CDR1 and CDR2 are SGHNT and YYREEE (reference sequence). The CDR3 has 16 residues. DNA of the CDR3: TGTGCCAGCAGCTTGTCTGGAGCGAAAAGCACAGATACGCAGTATTTT. As protein: CASSLSGAKSTDTQYF.